This TCR beta chain was documented in a study of molecular identifiers for immune sequencing clone quantification. Findings and limits, study-wide: The share of molecules held by clones above 20 RNA copies was over 97% in effector cells and under 1% in naive cells. Highly expanded clone sizes could be underestimated by identical TCR molecules that share a barcode.

Previously described methods and listed TCR primers produced bulk TCR libraries. TCRdb reanalysed the PCR reads using MiXCR and keeps one entry per CDR3 protein. In the table there are 400,000 to 600,000 distinct CDR3 sequences, around 23% of which are singletons. Germline V gene lookup returns CDR1 MDHEN and CDR2 SYDVKM. V dropped 8 bases and J dropped 3 bases, with 20 bases sitting between them. This CDR3 has 15 residues. This clonotype was seen a handful of times. Antigen: not known. With 10%, 30% or 50% of RNA, about 20,000 to 1,100,000 naive CD8 T cells were sequenced. This receptor was taken from a human donor in good health. Some libraries in this study had Jurkat cell RNA spiked in. The chain links TRBV28 to TRBJ2-7; D gene uncertain. Material for sequencing was naive CD8+ T cells from blood, with Jurkat cell RNA spiked in. Subset of the sample: FACS-sorted CD8+CD4-CCR7+CD45RA+ naive T cells. In nucleotides, the CDR3 is TGTGCCAGCCTAGGTTTGATGGGCCCCGTCTACGAGCAGTACTTC. It is translated as CASLGLMGPVYEQYF.